This T cell receptor beta chain was recovered during a study of blood T cell repertoires in COVID-19. Here immunoSEQ multiplex PCR was the method, and the copy in TCRdb shows in-frame clones only, minus some. The sample records 50,000 to 75,000 clones, 70% to 80% being singletons. This TCR was recovered from a man aged 80 or over with active or convalescent COVID-19. The specimen sequenced was peripheral blood.

The CDR3, as DNA: TGTGCCAGCAGCCAAAAAGTCGGTCGCGGGACAGAAAACACTGAAGCTTTCTTT. The encoded protein is CASSQKVGRGTENTEAFF. The V and J genes are TRBV14 and TRBJ1-1; TRBD1 matches 7 bases. The CDR3 has 18 residues. Trimming removed 2 bases from V and 2 bases from J; junction bases left unmatched: 14. Germline values: CDR1 SGHDN, CDR2 FVKESK.